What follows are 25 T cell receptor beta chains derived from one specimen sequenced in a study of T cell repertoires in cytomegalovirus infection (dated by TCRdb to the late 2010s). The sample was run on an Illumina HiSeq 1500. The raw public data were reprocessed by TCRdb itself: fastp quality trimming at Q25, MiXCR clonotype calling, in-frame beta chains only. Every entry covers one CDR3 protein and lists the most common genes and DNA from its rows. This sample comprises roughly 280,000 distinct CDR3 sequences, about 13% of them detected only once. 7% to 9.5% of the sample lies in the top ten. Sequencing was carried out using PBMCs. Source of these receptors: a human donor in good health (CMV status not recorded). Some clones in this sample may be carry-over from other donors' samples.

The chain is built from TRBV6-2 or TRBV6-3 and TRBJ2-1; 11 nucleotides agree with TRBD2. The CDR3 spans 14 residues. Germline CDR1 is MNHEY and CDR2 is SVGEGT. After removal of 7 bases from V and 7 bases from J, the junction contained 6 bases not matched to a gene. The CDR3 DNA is TGTGCCAGCACCCGTAGCGGGGGGGGTAATGAGCAGTTCTTC. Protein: CASTRSGGGNEQFF.

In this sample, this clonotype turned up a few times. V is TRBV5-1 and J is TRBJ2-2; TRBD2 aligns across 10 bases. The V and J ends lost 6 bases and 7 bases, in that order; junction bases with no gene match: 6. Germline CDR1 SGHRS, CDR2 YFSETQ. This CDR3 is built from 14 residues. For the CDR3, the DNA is TGCGCCAGCAAGCGGGAGGGGATGAGCGGGGAGCTGTTTTTT. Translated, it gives CASKREGMSGELFF. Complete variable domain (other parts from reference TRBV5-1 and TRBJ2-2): KAGVTQTPRYLIKTRGQQVTLSCSPISGHRSVSWYQQTPGQGLQFLFEYFSETQRNKGNFPGRFSGRQFSNSRSEMNVSTLELGDSALYLCASKREGMSGELFFGEGSRLTVL.

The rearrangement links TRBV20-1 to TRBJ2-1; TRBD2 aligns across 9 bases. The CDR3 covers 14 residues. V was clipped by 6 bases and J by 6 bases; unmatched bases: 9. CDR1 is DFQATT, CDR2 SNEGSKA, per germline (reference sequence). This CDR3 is CSAWRGGRRNEQFF. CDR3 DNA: TGCAGTGCCTGGCGGGGGGGCCGCCGCAATGAGCAGTTCTTC.

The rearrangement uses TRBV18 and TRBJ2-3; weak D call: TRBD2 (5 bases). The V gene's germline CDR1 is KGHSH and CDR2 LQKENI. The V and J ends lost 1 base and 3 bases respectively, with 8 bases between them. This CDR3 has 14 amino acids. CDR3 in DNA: TGTGCCAGCTCACCACTCGAGGGAACAGATACGCAGTATTTT. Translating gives CASSPLEGTDTQYF.

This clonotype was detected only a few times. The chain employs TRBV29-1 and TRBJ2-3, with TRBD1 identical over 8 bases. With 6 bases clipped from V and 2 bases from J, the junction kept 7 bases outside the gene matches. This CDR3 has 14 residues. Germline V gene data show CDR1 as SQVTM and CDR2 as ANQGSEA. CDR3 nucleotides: TGCAGCGTCCCGAGGACAGGGAACACAGATACGCAGTATTTT. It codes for CSVPRTGNTDTQYF.

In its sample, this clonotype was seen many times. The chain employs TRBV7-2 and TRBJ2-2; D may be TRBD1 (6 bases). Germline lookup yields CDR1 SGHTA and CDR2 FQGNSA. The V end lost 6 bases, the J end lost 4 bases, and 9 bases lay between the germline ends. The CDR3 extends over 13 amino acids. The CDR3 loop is CASRTGTTGELFF. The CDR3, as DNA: TGTGCCAGCAGAACAGGGACCACCGGGGAGCTGTTTTTT.

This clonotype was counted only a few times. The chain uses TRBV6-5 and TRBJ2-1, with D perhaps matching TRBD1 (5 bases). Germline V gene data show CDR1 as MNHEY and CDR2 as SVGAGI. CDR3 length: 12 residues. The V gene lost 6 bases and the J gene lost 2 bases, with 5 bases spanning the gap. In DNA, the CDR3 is TGTGCCAGCAGGGACACCTACAATGAGCAGTTCTTC. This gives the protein CASRDTYNEQFF.

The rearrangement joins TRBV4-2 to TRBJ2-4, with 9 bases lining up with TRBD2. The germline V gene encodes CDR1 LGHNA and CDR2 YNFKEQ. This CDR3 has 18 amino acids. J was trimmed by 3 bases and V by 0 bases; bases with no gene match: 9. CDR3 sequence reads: CASSQEFGSGSGKNIQYF. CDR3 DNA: TGTGCCAGCAGCCAAGAATTCGGTAGCGGGAGTGGCAAAAACATTCAGTACTTC.

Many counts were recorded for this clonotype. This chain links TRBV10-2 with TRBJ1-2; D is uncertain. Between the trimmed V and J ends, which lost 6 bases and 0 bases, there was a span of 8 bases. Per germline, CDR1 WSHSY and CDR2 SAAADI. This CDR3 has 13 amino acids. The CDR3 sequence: CASRTEANYGYTF. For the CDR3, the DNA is TGCGCCAGCAGGACGGAAGCTAACTATGGCTACACCTTC.

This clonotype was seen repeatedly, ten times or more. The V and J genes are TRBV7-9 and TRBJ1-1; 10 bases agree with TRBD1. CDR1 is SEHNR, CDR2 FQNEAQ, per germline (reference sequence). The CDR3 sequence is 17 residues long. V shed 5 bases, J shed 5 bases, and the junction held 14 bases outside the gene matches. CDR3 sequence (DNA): TGTGCCAGCAGCCGGTCGGACCTCGGGACAGGGGCTACTGAAGCTTTCTTT. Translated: CASSRSDLGTGATEAFF. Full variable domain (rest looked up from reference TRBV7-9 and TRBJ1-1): DTGVSQNPRHKITKRGQNVTFRCDPISEHNRLYWYRQTLGQGPEFLTYFQNEAQLEKSRLLSDRFSAERPKGSFSTLEIQRTEQGDSAMYLCASSRSDLGTGATEAFFGQGTRLTVV.

The CDR3 here is CASSLTGGFGYNEQFF. The DNA for the CDR3 is TGTGCCAGCAGCCTGACTGGGGGCTTTGGGTACAATGAGCAGTTCTTC. The V call is TRBV5-4, the J call TRBJ2-1; D is possibly TRBD1 (6 bases). V was cut by 4 bases and J by 4 bases, with 18 bases left in between. Germline V gene lookup returns CDR1 SGHNT and CDR2 YYREEE (reference sequence). The CDR3 has 16 residues.

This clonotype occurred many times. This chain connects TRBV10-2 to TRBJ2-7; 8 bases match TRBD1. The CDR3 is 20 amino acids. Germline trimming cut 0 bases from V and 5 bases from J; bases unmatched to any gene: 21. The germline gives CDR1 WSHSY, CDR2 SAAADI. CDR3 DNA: TGCGCCAGCAGTGAGTCGGGGGTTTCGACTACCGGGACAGGACTCCACGAGCAGTACTTC. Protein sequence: CASSESGVSTTGTGLHEQYF.

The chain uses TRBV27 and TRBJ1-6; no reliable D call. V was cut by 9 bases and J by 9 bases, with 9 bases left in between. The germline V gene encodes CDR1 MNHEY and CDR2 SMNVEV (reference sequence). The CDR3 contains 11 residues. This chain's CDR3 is CARGDRSPLHF. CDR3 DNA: TGTGCCAGGGGTGATCGTTCACCCCTCCACTTT.

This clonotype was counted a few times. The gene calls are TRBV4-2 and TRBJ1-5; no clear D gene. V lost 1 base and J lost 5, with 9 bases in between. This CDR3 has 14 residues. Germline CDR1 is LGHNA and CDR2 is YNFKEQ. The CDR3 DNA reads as TGTGCCAGCAGCCAAGTTGGCTCGGATCAGCCCCAGCATTTT. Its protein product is CASSQVGSDQPQHF.

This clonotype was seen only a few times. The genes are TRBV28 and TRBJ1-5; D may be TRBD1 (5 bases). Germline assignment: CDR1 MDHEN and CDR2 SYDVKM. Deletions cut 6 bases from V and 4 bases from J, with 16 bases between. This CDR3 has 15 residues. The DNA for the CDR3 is TGTGCCAGCAGGCCGCGGGGGGAAATTAATCAGCCCCAGCATTTT. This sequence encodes CASRPRGEINQPQHF.

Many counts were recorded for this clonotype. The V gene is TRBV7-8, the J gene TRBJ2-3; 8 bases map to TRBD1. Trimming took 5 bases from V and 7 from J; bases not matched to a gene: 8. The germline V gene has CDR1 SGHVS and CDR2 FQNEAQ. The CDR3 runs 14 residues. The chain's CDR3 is CASSERTGRYTQYF. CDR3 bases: TGTGCCAGCAGCGAAAGGACAGGGCGATATACGCAGTATTTT.

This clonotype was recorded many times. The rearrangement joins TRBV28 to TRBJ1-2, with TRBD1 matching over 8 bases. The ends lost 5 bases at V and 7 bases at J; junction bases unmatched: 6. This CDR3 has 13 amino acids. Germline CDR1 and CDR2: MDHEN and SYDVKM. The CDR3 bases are TGTGCCAGCAGTCGAGGACAGGGCTCTGGCTACACCTTC. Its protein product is CASSRGQGSGYTF.

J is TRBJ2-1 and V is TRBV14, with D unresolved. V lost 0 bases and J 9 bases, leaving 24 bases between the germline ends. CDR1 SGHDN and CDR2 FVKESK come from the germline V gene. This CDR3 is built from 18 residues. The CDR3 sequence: CASSQDRAFLGLQSEQFF. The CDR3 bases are TGTGCCAGCAGCCAAGACCGCGCCTTCCTCGGATTACAAAGTGAGCAGTTCTTC.

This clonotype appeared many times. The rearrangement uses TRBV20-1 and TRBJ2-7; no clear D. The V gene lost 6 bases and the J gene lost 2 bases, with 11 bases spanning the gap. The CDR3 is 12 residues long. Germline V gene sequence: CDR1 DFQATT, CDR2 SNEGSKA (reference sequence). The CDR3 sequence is CSALEGTYEQYF. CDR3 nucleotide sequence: TGCAGTGCCTTGGAAGGCACCTACGAGCAGTACTTC.

The CDR3: CASGSVEQYF. The DNA of the CDR3 is TGTGCTAGTGGTTCAGTTGAGCAGTACTTC. This chain joins TRBV12-5 and TRBJ2-7; D call uncertain. Germline CDR1 LGHNT, CDR2 FRNRAP. The CDR3 loop spans 10 amino acids. V gave up 4 bases and J gave up 7 bases, with 5 bases separating them.

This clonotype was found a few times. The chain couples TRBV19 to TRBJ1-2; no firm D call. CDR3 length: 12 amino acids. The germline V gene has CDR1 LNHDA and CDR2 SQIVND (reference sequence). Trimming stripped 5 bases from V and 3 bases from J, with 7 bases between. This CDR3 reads CASSAGYYGYTF. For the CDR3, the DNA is TGTGCCAGTAGTGCTGGGTACTATGGCTACACCTTC.

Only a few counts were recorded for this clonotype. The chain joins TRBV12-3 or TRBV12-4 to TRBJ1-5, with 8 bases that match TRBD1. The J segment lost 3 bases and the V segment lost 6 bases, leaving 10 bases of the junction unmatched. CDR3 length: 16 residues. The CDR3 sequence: CASSSGGTGNNQPQHF. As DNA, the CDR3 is TGTGCCAGCAGCTCCGGAGGGACAGGAAACAATCAGCCCCAGCATTTT.

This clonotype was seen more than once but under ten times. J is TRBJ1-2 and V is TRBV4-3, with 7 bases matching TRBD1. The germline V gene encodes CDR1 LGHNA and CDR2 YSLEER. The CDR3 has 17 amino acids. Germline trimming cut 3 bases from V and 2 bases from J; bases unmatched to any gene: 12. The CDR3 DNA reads TGCGCCAGCAGCCAGACAACCGGGACAGATAAGAACTATGGCTACACCTTC. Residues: CASSQTTGTDKNYGYTF.

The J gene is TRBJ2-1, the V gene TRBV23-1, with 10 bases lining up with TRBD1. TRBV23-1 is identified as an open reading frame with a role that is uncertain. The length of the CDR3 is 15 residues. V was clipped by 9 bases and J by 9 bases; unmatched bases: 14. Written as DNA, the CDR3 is TGCGCCAGGGACACCGGGACAGGGGAGGTGGGTGAGCAGTTCTTC. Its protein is CARDTGTGEVGEQFF.

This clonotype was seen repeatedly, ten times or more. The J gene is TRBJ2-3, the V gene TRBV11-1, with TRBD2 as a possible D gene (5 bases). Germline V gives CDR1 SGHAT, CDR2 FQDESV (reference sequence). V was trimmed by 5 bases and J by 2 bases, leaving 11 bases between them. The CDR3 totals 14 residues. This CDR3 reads CASSRTSYTDTQYF. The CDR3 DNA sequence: TGTGCCAGCAGCCGGACTTCATACACAGATACGCAGTATTTT.